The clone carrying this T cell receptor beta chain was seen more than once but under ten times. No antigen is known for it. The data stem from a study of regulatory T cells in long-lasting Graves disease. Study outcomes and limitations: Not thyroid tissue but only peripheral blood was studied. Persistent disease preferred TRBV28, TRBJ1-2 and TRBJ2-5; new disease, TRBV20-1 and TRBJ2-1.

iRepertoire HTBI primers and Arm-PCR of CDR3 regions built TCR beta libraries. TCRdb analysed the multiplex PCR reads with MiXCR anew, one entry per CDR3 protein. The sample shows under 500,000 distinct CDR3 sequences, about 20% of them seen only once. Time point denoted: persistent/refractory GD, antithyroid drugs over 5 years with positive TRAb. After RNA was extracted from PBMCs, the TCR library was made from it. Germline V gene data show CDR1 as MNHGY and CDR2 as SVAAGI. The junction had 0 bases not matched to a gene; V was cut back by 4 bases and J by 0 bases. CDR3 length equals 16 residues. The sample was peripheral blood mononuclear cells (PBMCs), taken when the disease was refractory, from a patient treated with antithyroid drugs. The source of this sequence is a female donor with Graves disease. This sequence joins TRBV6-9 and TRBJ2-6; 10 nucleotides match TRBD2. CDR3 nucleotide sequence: TGTGCCAGCAGTTCTAGCGGGAGCTCTGGGGCCAACGTCCTGACTTTC. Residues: CASSSSGSSGANVLTF.